This T cell receptor (beta chain) was recorded in a study of blood T cells in healthy people across ages. Primed by a sample-barcoded 5' primer and a J-beta primer mix, a second PCR proceeded for roughly 7 to 11 cycles. Via MiXCR, TCRdb re-called the 5' RACE reads, giving one row per CDR3 protein. In the table there are over 950,000 distinct CDR3 sequences, roughly two fifths of which are singletons. V was shortened by 7 bases and J by 1 base, with 19 bases between the two germline ends. Germline V lookup: CDR1 MGHRA, CDR2 YSYEKL. The CDR3 consists of 16 residues. Findings and caveats of the study: Among long-lived donors, naive CD4+ cells were more numerous and diversity higher than in aged donors. Estimated diversity, derived from one million T cells, was regarded as an underestimate. The study found TCR beta diversity correlated strongly with naive T cell percentage.

As to this clonotype: Its specificity is not known.

The specimen sequenced was blood. The origin of this receptor is a man aged 18 to 30 in good health. The gene calls are TRBV4-1 and TRBJ1-2, with D possibly being TRBD1 (5 bases). DNA for the CDR3: TGCGCCAGCACCACAAGGGTAGGGGCCCTTAACTATGGCTACACCTTC. This gives the protein CASTTRVGALNYGYTF.